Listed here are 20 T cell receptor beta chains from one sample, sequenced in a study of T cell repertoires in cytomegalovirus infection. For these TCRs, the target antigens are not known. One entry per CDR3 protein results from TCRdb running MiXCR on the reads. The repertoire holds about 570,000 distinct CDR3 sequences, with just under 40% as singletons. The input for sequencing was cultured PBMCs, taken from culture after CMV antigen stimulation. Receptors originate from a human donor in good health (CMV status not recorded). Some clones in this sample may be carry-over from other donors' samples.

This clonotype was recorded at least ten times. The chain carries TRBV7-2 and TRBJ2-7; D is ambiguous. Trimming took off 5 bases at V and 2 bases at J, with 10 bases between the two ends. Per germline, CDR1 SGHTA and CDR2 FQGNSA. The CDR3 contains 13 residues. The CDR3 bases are TGTGCCAGCAGCCTGAGCGCGGCCTACGAGCAGTACTTC. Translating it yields CASSLSAAYEQYF.

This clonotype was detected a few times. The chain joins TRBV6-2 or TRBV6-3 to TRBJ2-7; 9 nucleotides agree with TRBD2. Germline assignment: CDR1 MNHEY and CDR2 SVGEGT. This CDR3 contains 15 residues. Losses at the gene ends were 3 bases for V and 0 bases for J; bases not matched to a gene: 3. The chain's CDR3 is CASSYILAGSYEQYF. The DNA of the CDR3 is TGTGCCAGCAGTTATATACTAGCGGGCTCCTACGAGCAGTACTTC.

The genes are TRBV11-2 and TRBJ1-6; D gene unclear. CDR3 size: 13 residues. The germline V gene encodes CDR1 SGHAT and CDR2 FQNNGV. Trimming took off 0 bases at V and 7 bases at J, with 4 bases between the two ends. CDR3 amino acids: CASSLEENSPLHF. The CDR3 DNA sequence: TGTGCCAGCAGCTTAGAAGAAAATTCACCCCTCCACTTT.

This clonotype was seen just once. The CDR3 bases are TGTGCCAGCAGTGCCGGACTAGGCCCTCGTGGCACCGGGGAGCTGTTTTTT. This encodes CASSAGLGPRGTGELFF. The J gene is TRBJ2-2, the V gene TRBV2; the match to TRBD2 covers 7 bases. CDR1 is SNHLY and CDR2 is FYNNEI in the germline V gene. This CDR3 contains 17 residues. After removal of 4 bases from V and 4 bases from J, the junction contained 12 bases not matched to a gene.

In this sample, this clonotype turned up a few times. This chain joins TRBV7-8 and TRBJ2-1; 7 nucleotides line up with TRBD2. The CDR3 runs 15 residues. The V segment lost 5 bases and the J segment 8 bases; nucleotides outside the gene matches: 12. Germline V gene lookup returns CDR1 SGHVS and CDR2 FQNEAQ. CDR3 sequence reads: CASSPQIAGRDEQFF. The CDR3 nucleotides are TGTGCCAGCAGCCCTCAGATAGCAGGGAGGGATGAGCAGTTCTTC.

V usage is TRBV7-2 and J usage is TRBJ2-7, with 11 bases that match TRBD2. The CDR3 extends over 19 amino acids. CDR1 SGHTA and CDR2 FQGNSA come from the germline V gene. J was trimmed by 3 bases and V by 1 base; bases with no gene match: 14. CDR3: CASSLGLAGSGARGYEQYF. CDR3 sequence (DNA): TGTGCCAGCAGCTTAGGACTAGCGGGGAGTGGGGCTAGAGGCTACGAGCAGTACTTC.

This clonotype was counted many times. CDR3 sequence reads: CASSLVDWGEAFF. As DNA, the CDR3 is TGTGCCAGCAGCTTAGTGGACTGGGGTGAAGCTTTCTTT. The V gene is TRBV7-8, the J gene TRBJ1-1; no firm D call. The CDR3 sequence is 13 residues long. Germline values: CDR1 SGHVS, CDR2 FQNEAQ. The germline V and J ends were trimmed by 1 base and 7 bases, with 10 bases remaining between them.

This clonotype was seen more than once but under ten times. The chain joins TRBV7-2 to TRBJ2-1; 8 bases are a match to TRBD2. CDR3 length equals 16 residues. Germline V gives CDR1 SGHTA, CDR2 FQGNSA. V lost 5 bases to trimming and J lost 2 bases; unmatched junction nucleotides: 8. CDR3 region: CASSQARGGPYNEQFF. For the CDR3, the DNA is TGTGCCAGCAGCCAGGCCCGGGGGGGTCCCTACAATGAGCAGTTCTTC.

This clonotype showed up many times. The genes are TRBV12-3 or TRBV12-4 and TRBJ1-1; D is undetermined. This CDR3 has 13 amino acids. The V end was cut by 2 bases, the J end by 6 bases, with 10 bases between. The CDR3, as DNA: TGTGCCAGCAGTTTATCGAGGGTCGCTGAAGCTTTCTTT. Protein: CASSLSRVAEAFF.

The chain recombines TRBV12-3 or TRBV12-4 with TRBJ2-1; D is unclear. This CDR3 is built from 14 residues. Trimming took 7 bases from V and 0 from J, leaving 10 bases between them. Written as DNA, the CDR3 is TGTGCCAGCACCCCTGTTGGCTCCTACAATGAGCAGTTCTTC. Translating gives CASTPVGSYNEQFF.

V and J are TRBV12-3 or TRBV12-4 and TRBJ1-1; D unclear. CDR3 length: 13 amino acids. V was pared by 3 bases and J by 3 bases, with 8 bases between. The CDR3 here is CASSFGEYTEAFF. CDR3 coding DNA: TGTGCCAGCAGTTTCGGGGAATACACTGAAGCTTTCTTT.

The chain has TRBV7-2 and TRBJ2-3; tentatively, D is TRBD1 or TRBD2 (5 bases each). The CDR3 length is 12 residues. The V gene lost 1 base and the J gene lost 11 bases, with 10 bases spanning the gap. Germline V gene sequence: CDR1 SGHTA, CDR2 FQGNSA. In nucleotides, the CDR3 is TGTGCCAGCAGCTTAGTCCGGGACGAGCAGTATTTT. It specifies CASSLVRDEQYF.

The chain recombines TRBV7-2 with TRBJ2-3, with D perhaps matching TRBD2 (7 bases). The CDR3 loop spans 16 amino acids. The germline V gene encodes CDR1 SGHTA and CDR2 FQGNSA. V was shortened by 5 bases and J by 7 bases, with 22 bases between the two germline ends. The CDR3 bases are TGTGCCAGCAGCCTCTCGGGGGGCGGGAGTGCAAATACGCAGTATTTT. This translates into CASSLSGGGSANTQYF.

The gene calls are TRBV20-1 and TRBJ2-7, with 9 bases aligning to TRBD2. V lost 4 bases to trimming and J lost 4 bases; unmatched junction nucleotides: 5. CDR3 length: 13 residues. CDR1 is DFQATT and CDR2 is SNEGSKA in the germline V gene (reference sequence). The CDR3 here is CSAIGTSKYEQYF. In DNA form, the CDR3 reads TGCAGTGCTATCGGGACTAGCAAGTACGAGCAGTACTTC.

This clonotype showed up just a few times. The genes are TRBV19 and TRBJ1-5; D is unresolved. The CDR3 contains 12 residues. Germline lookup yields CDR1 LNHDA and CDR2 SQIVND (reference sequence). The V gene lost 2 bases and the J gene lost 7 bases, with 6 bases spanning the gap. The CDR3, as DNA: TGTGCCAGTAGTATACCCCCCCAGCCCCAGCATTTT. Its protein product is CASSIPPQPQHF. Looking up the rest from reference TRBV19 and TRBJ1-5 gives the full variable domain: DGGITQSPKYLFRKEGQNVTLSCEQNLNHDAMYWYRQDPGQGLRLIYYSQIVNDFQKGDIAEGYSVSREKKESFPLTVTSAQKNPTAFYLCASSIPPQPQHFGDGTRLSIL.

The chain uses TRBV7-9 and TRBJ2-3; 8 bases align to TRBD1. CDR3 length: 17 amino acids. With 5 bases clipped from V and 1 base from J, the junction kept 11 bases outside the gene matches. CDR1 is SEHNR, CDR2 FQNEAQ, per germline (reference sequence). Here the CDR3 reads CASSPHRRDRRTDTQYF. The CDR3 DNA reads TGTGCCAGCAGCCCCCACCGGAGGGACAGGCGCACAGATACGCAGTATTTT. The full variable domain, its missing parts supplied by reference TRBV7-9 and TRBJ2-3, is DTGVSQNPRHKITKRGQNVTFRCDPISEHNRLYWYRQTLGQGPEFLTYFQNEAQLEKSRLLSDRFSAERPKGSFSTLEIQRTEQGDSAMYLCASSPHRRDRRTDTQYFGPGTRLTVL.

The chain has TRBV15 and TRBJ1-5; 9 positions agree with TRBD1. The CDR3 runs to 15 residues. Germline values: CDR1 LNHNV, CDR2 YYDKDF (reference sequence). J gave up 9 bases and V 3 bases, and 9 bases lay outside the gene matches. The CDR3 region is CATSSTTGGIGPQHF. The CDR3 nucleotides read TGTGCCACCAGCAGTACGACAGGGGGTATCGGGCCCCAGCATTTT.

This CDR3 is CASSPFTGAAFF. The CDR3 bases are TGTGCCAGCAGCCCCTTTACGGGGGCGGCTTTCTTT. V usage is TRBV7-8 and J usage is TRBJ1-1, with a possible D match to TRBD1 (6 bases). Deletions cut 5 bases from V and 11 bases from J, with 15 bases between. The CDR3 is made up of 12 amino acids. The germline gives CDR1 SGHVS, CDR2 FQNEAQ.

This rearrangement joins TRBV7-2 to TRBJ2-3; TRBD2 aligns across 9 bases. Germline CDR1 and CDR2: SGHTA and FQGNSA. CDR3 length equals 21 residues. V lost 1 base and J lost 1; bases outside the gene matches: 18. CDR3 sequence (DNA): TGTGCCAGCAGCTTAGACGAACGCGGGGGGGAGAGGTGGCCCCGCACAGATACGCAGTATTTT. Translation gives CASSLDERGGERWPRTDTQYF. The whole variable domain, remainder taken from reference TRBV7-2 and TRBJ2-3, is GAGVSQSPSNKVTEKGKDVELRCDPISGHTALYWYRQSLGQGLEFLIYFQGNSAPDKSGLPSDRFSAERTGGSVSTLTIQRTQQEDSAVYLCASSLDERGGERWPRTDTQYFGPGTRLTVL.

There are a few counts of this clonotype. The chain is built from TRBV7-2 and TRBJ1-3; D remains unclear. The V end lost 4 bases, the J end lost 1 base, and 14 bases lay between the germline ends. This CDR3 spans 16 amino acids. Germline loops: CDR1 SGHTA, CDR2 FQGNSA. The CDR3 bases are TGTGCCAGCAGCTCTGCCCTGTCGGGATCTGGAAACACCATATATTTT. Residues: CASSSALSGSGNTIYF.